This T cell receptor (beta chain) was recovered during a study of cytomegalovirus exposure and HLA in healthy donors. Points from the study as a whole: The number of N-insertions in an Asian-associated ancestry cluster was reportedly below the 666-donor mean in a later analysis. In vitro work confirmed that three CMV-associated chains recognize CMV antigens. The classifier, whose performance was assessed in both the original and validation cohorts, reportedly diagnosed cytomegalovirus status with high specificity and sensitivity. Upon later analysis, TCR association rates were observed to vary by HLA locus, being highest for DRB1 and lowest for HLA-C.

There are 14 residues in the CDR3. Between the trimmed V and J ends, which lost 2 bases and 0 bases, there was a span of 8 bases. The germline V gene has CDR1 SGHAT and CDR2 FQNNGV. Notes on this clone: Its antigen is undetermined.

Primers for the PCR totalled 60 Vbeta and 13 Jbeta. Sequenced by immunoSEQ multiplex PCR; TCRdb stores in-frame clones only, minus some. Among around 130,000 clones listed, approximately 85% were seen once. The chain is built from TRBV11-2 and TRBJ2-7; D is ambiguous. Sequencing used PBMCs. The receptor was derived from a woman aged 30 to 39 in good health and CMV-seropositive. The CDR3: CASSLWSISYEQYF. Here the CDR3 DNA reads TGTGCCAGCAGCTTATGGTCTATCTCCTACGAGCAGTACTTC.